The source of this T cell receptor beta chain is a study of blood T cells in healthy people across ages. Primed by a sample-barcoded 5' primer and a J-beta primer mix, a second PCR proceeded for 7 to 11 cycles. Each cDNA molecule was tagged by a template-switch adaptor with 12 random nucleotides. TCRdb analysed the 5' RACE reads with MiXCR anew, one entry per CDR3 protein. The sample has about 780,000 distinct CDR3 sequences; around half are singletons. Researchers collected 7.5 to 10 milliliters of peripheral blood from every single donor. The sequencing sample was made of blood. This sequence was found in a man older than 75 in good health.

The CDR3 DNA sequence: TGCAGTGCTAGAGATCAAAGCCGGAACACCGGGGAGCTGTTTTTT. Protein: CSARDQSRNTGELFF. J is TRBJ2-2 and V is TRBV20-1; the D is unclear. This CDR3 spans 15 amino acids. V lost 0 bases to trimming and J lost 1 base, with 9 bases between them. The germline V gene encodes CDR1 DFQATT and CDR2 SNEGSKA (reference sequence).